This entry is about one T cell receptor (beta chain). The antigen remains undetermined. The sample is drawn from a study of cytomegalovirus exposure and HLA in healthy donors. Study-wide results and caveats: Testing in vitro showed three CMV-associated chains specific for CMV antigens.

In the PCR, 60 Vbeta and 13 Jbeta primers were used. Generated by immunoSEQ multiplex PCR, the TCRdb table keeps only in-frame clones and is missing some. Here the sample spans tens of thousands of clones, roughly 70% being singletons. V lost 5 bases and J 3 bases, leaving 11 bases between the germline ends. The CDR3 extends over 13 amino acids. The V gene's germline CDR1 is MNHNS and CDR2 SASEGT. The chain employs TRBV6-1 and TRBJ2-7; D is uncertain. The sequenced sample was PBMCs. The TCR comes from a man aged 45-65 years in good health and CMV-seropositive. The CDR3 nucleotides are TGTGCCAGCAGTTCCGAGGCCAACTACGAGCAGTACTTC. Translation gives CASSSEANYEQYF.